This T cell receptor (beta chain) was recorded in a study of T cells in Graves' hyperthyroidism and ophthalmopathy. Study in general: Specimen type is peripheral blood, collected at initial diagnosis prior to any treatment.

Regions amplified from RNA transcripts were the TCR beta CDR3 regions. TCR CDR3 regions were first amplified by RT-PCR with HTBI primers. One entry per CDR3 protein, called by TCRdb with MiXCR from the multiplex PCR reads. The repertoire holds about 270,000 distinct CDR3 sequences, with 22% as singletons. CDR3 size: 15 residues. Trimming at V came to 3 bases and at J to 8 bases, leaving 9 bases not matched to a gene. The specimen was blood. This clonotype originated in a man aged 25-45 years with Graves' ophthalmopathy. The gene calls are TRBV12-3 or TRBV12-4 and TRBJ2-1, with 8 bases aligning to TRBD1. This CDR3 reads CASSFSQGANDEQFF. CDR3 in DNA: TGTGCCAGCAGTTTTAGCCAGGGGGCGAATGATGAGCAGTTCTTC.